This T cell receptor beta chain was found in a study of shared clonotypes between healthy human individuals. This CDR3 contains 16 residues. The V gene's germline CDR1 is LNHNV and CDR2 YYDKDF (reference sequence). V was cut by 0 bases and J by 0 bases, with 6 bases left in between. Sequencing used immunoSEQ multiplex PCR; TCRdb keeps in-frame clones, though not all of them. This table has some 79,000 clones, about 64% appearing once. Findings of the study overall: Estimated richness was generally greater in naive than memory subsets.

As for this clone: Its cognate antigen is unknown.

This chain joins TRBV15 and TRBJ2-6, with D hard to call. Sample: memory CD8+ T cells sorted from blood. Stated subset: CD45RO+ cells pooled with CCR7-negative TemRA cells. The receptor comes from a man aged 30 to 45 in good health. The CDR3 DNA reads TGTGCCACCAGCAGAGAACGGAGCTCTGGGGCCAACGTCCTGACTTTC. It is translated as CATSRERSSGANVLTF.